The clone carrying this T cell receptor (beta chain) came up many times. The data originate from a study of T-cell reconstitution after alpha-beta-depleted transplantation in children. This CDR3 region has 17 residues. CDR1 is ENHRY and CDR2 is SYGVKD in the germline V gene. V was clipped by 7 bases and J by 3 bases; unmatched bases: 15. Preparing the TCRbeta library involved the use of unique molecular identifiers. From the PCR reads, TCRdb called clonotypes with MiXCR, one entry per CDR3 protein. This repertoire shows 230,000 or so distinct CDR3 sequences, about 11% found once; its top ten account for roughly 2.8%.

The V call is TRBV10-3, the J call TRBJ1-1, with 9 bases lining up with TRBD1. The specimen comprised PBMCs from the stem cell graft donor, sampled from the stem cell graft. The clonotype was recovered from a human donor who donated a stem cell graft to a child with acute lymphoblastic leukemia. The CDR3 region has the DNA TGTGCCATCACTAGGGGAGGGACAGGGTCTATGGACACTGAAGCTTTCTTT. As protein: CAITRGGTGSMDTEAFF.